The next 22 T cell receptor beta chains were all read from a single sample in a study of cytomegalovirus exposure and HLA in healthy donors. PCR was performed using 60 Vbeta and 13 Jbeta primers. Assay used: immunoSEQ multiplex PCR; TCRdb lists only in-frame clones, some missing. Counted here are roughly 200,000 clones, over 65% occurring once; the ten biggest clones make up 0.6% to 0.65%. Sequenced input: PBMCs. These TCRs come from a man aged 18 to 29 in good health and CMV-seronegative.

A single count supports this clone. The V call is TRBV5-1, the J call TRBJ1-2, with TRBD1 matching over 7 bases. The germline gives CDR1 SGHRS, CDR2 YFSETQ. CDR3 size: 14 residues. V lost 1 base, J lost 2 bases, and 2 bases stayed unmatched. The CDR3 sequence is CASSLRGQNYGYTF. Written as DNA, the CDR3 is TGCGCCAGCAGCTTGAGGGGACAGAACTATGGCTACACCTTC.

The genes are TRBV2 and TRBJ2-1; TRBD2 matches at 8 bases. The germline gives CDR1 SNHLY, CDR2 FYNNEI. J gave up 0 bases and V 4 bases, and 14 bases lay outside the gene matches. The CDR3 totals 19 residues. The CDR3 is CASSVPEGTRAISYNEQFF. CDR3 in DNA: TGTGCCAGCAGTGTTCCGGAGGGGACTAGAGCTATCTCCTACAATGAGCAGTTCTTC.

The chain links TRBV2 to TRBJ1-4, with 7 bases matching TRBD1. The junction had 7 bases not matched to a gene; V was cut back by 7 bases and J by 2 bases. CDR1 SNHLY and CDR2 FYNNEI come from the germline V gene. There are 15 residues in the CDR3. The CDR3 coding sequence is TGTGCCAGCACCAACAGGGGCGGGACTAATGAAAAACTGTTTTTT. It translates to CASTNRGGTNEKLFF.

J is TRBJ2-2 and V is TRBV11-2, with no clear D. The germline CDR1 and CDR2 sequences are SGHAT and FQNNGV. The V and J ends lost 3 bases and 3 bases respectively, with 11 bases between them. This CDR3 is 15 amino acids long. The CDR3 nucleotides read TGTGCCAGCAGCTTTACCGGAGATTACACCGGGGAGCTGTTTTTT. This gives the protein CASSFTGDYTGELFF.

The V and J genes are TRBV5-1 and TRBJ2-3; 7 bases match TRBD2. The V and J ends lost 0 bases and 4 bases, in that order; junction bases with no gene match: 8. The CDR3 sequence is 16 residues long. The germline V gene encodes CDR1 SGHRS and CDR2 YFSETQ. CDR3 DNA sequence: TGCGCCAGCAGCTTGGGCGGCGGGAGTTGGTCAGATACGCAGTATTTT. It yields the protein CASSLGGGSWSDTQYF. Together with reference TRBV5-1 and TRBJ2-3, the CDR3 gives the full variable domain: KAGVTQTPRYLIKTRGQQVTLSCSPISGHRSVSWYQQTPGQGLQFLFEYFSETQRNKGNFPGRFSGRQFSNSRSEMNVSTLELGDSALYLCASSLGGGSWSDTQYFGPGTRLTVL.

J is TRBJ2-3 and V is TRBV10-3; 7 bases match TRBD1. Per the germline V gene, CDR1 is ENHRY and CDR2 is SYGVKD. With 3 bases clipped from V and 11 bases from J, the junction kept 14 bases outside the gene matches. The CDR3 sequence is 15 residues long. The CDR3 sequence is CAISDDREGPSGQYF. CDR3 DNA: TGTGCCATCAGTGACGACAGGGAAGGCCCGAGTGGGCAGTATTTT.

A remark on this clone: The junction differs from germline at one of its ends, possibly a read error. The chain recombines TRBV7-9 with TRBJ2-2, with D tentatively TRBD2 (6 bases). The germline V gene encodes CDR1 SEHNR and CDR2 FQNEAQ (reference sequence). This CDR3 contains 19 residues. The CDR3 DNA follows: TGTGCCAGCAGCCCGACGGGAGTTACAAGAGGACGGAACGCCGGGGAGCTGTTTTTT. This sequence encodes CASSPTGVTRGRNAGELFF. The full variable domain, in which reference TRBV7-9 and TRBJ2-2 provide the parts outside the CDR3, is DTGVSQNPRHKITKRGQNVTFRCDPISEHNRLYWYRQTLGQGPEFLTYFQNEAQLEKSRLLSDRFSAERPKGSFSTLEIQRTEQGDSAMYLCASSPTGVTRGRNAGELFFGEGSRLTVL.

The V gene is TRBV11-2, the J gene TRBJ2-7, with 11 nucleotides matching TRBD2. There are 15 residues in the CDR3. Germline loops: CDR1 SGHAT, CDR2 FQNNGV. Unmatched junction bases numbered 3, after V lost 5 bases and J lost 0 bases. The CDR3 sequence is CASSPLAGGSYEQYF. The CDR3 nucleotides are TGTGCCAGCAGCCCTCTAGCGGGAGGCTCCTACGAGCAGTACTTC.

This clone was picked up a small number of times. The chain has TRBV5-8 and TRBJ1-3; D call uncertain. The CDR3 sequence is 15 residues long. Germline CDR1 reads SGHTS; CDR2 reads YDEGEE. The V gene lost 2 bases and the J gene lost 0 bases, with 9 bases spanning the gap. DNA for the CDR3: TGTGCCAGCAGCTTCGGTAAAAGCTCTGGAAACACCATATATTTT. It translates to CASSFGKSSGNTIYF.

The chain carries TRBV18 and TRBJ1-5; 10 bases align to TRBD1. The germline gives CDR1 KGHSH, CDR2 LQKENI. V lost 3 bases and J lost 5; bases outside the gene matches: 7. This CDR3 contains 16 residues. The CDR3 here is CASSPTGQGGDQPQHF. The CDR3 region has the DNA TGTGCCAGCTCACCCACCGGACAGGGGGGGGATCAGCCCCAGCATTTT.

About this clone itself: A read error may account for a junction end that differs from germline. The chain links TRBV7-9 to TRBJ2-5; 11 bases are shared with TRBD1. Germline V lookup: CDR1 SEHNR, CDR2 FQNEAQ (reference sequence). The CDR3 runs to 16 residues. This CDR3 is CSSSSWTGGTQETQYF. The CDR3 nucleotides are TGTTCCAGCAGCAGTTGGACAGGGGGCACCCAAGAGACCCAGTACTTC.

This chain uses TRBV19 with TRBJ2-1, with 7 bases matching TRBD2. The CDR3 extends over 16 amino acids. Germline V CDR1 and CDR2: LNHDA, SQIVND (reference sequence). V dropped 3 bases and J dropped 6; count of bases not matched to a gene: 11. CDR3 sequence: CASSMVLGGDFNEQFF. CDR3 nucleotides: TGTGCCAGTAGTATGGTTTTGGGGGGGGATTTCAATGAGCAGTTCTTC.

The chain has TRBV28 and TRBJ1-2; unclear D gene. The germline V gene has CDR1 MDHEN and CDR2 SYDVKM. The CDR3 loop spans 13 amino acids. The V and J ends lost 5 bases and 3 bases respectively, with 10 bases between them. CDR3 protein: CASSPRQDYGYTF. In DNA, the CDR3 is TGTGCCAGCAGTCCCCGTCAGGACTATGGCTACACCTTC.

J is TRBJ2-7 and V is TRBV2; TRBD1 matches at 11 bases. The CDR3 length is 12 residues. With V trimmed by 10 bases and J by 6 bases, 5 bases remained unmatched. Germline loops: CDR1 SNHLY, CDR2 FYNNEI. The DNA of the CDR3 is TGTGCCACCCGGGACAGGGGGTCCGAGCAGTACTTC. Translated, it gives CATRDRGSEQYF.

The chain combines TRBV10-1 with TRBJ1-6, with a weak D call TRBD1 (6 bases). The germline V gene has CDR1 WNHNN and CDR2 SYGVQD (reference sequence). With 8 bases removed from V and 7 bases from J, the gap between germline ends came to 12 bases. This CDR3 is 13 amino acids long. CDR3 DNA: TGCGCCAGCGGCCCGGACAGCAATTCACCCCTCCACTTT. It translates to CASGPDSNSPLHF.

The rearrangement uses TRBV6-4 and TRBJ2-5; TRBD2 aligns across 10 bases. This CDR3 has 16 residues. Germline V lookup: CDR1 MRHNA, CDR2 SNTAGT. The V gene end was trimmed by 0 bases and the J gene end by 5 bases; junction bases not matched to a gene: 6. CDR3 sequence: CASSDSSSGSSETQYF. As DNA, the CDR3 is TGTGCCAGCAGTGACTCGTCTAGCGGGAGTTCTGAGACCCAGTACTTC.

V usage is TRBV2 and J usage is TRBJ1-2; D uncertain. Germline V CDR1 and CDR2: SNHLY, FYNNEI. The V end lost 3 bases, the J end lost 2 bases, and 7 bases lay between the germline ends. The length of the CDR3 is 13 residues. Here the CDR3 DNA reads TGTGCCAGCAGTGAGGAGGGAAACTATGGCTACACCTTC. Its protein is CASSEEGNYGYTF.

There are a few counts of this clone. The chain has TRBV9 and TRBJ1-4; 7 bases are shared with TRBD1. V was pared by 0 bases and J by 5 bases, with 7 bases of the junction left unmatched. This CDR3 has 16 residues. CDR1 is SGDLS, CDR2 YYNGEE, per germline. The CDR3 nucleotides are TGTGCCAGCAGCGTAGGCTTGGGGACAGCGAATGAAAAACTGTTTTTT. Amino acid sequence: CASSVGLGTANEKLFF.

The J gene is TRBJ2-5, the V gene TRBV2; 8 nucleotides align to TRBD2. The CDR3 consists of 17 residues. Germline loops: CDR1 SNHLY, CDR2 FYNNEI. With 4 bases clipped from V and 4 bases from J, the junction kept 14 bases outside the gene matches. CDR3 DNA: TGTGCCAGCAGTGTATTATTAGCGGGATGGGAAGGAGAGACCCAGTACTTC. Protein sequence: CASSVLLAGWEGETQYF.

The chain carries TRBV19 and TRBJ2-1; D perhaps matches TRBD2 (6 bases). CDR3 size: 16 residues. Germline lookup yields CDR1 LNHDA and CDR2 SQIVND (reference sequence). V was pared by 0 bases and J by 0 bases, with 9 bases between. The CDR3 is CASSIEGGNSYNEQFF. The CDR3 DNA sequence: TGTGCCAGTAGTATAGAGGGCGGGAACTCCTACAATGAGCAGTTCTTC.

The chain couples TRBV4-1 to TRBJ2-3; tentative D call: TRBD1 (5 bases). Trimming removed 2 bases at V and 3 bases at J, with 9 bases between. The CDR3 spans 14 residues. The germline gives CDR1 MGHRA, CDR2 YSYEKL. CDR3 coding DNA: TGCGCCAGCAGCCAAACAGGTCGGACAGATACGCAGTATTTT. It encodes CASSQTGRTDTQYF.

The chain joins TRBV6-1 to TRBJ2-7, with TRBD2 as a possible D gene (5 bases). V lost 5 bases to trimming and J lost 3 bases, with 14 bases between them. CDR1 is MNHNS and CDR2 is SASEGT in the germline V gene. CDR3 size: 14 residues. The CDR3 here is CASSLSGADYEQYF. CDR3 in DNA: TGTGCCAGCAGTTTAAGCGGCGCGGACTACGAGCAGTACTTC.